This T cell receptor beta chain was captured by sequencing in a study of cytomegalovirus exposure and HLA in healthy donors. PCR amplification relied on 60 Vbeta primers (plus 13 Jbeta primers). Libraries were prepared by immunoSEQ multiplex PCR; TCRdb keeps only in-frame clonotypes and omits some of them. This sample yields 200,000 or so clones, of which nearly 80% are seen a single time; under 7% belongs to the top ten. CDR3 length: 15 amino acids. V was pared by 4 bases and J by 0 bases, with 13 bases between. Germline V CDR1 and CDR2: SGHRS, YFSETQ. Sequencing was done on a sample of PBMCs. The chain combines TRBV5-1 with TRBJ1-1; D perhaps matches TRBD1 (5 bases). The sequence derives from a woman in her twenties or thirties in good health and CMV-seropositive. In DNA, the CDR3 is TGCGCCAGCAGCCCACGACAGCGAATGAACACTGAAGCTTTCTTT. It codes for CASSPRQRMNTEAFF.